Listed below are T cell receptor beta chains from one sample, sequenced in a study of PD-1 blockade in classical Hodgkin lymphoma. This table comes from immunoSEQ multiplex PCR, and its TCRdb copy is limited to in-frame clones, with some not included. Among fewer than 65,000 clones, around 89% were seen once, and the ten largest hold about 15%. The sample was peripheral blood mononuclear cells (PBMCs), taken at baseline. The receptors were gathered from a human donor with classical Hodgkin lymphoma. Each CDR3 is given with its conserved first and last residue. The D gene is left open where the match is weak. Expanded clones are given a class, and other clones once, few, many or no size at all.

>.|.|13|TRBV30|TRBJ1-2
CATPQLGSRGYTF
TGTGCCACCCCCCAGTTAGGGTCTCGTGGCTACACCTTC
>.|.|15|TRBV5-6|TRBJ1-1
CASSLAGWRNTEAFF
TGTGCCAGCAGCTTGGCCGGTTGGAGGAACACTGAAGCTTTCTTT
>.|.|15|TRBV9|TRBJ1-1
CASSVVGGGFTEAFF
TGTGCCAGCAGCGTAGTGGGCGGGGGTTTCACTGAAGCTTTCTTT
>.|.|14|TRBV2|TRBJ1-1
CASSGGTMNTEAFF
TGTGCCAGCAGTGGGGGGACCATGAACACTGAAGCTTTCTTT
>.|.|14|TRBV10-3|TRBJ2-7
CAISAQGRAYEQYF
TGTGCCATCAGTGCACAGGGAAGGGCATACGAGCAGTACTTC
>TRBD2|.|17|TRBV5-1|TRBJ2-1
CASGLTSGGPGYNEQFF
TGCGCCAGCGGTCTGACTAGCGGGGGCCCCGGTTACAATGAGCAGTTCTTC
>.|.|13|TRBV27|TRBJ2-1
CASSLSSYNEQFF
TGTGCCAGCAGCCTGAGCTCCTACAATGAGCAGTTCTTC
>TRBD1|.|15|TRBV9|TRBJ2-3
CASSPRTGSTDTQYF
TGTGCCAGCAGCCCAAGGACAGGGAGCACAGATACGCAGTATTTT
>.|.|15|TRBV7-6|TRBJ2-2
CASSFIPAVTGELFF
TGTGCCAGCAGTTTCATCCCAGCTGTCACCGGGGAGCTGTTTTTT
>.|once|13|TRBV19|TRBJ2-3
CASMSQHTDTQYF
TGTGCCAGTATGTCACAGCACACAGATACGCAGTATTTT
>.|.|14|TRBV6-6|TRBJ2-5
CASSFEVSSETQYF
TGTGCCAGCAGTTTCGAGGTCTCTTCAGAGACCCAGTACTTC
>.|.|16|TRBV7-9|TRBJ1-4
CASSLYRTALREKLFF
TGTGCCAGCAGCTTATACCGGACAGCGCTTAGAGAAAAACTGTTTTTT
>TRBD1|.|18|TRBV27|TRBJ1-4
CASSITGTAFATNEKLFF
TGTGCCAGCAGCATTACCGGGACAGCCTTTGCAACTAATGAAAAACTGTTTTTT
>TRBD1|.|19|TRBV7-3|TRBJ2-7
CASSLSPKPSGQGTYEQYF
TGTGCCAGCAGCCTTTCCCCCAAACCCTCGGGACAGGGTACCTACGAGCAGTACTTC
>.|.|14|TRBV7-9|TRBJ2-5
CASSFFTGQETQYF
TGTGCCAGCAGCTTTTTCACAGGCCAAGAGACCCAGTACTTC
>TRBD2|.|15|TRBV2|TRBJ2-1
CASSFERGENNEQFF
TGTGCCAGCAGTTTTGAGCGGGGGGAAAACAATGAGCAGTTCTTC
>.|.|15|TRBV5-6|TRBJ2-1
CASSLYSSSYNEQFF
TGTGCCAGCAGCTTGTACTCGAGCTCCTACAATGAGCAGTTCTTC
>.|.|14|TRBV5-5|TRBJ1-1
CASRIGTSNTEAFF
TGTGCCAGCAGGATCGGGACATCGAACACTGAAGCTTTCTTT
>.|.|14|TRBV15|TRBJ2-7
CATSTGTTTYEQYF
TGTGCCACCAGCACGGGGACCACTACCTACGAGCAGTACTTC
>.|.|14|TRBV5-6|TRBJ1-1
CASSLGAGDTEAFF
TGTGCCAGCAGCTTGGGGGCTGGGGACACTGAAGCTTTCTTT
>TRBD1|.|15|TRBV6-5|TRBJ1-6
CASSSQGQGWSPLHF
TGTGCCAGCAGTTCTCAGGGACAGGGATGGTCACCCCTCCACTTT
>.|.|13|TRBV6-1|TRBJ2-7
CASSDHRGLEQYF
TGTGCCAGCAGTGACCACCGGGGCCTCGAGCAGTACTTC
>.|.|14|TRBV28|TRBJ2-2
CASSLDPVTGELFF
TGTGCCAGCAGTTTAGATCCGGTAACCGGGGAGCTGTTTTTT
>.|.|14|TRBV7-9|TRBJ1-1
CASLVGLLVTEAFF
TGTGCCAGCCTGGTGGGATTATTGGTCACTGAAGCTTTCTTT
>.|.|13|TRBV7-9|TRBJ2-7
CASATDPTYEQYF
TGTGCCAGCGCAACAGACCCCACCTACGAGCAGTACTTC
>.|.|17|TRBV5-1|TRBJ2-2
CASSATLTSLVVGELFF
TGCGCCAGCAGCGCAACCCTCACTAGCCTTGTTGTCGGGGAGCTGTTTTTT
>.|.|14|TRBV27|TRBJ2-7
CASSWTVRPYEQYF
TGTGCCAGCTCCTGGACAGTACGACCCTACGAGCAGTACTTC
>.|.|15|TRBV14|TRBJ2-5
CASSHLSLEKETQYF
TGTGCCAGCAGCCACCTGAGTCTGGAGAAAGAGACCCAGTACTTC
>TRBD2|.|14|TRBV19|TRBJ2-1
CASSLAGGYNEQFF
TGTGCCAGCTCTTTAGCGGGAGGGTACAATGAGCAGTTCTTC
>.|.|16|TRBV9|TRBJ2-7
CASSVGGGGPSYEQYF
TGTGCCAGCAGCGTAGGTGGGGGGGGCCCCTCCTACGAGCAGTACTTC